The next 3 T cell receptor beta chains were all read from a single sample in a study of metastatic and nonmetastatic thyroid tumors (TCRdb year 2020). No treatment had been received by any patient before thyroid surgery. The library was built by means of PCR. TCRdb lists the instrument as Illumina HiSeq 4000. TCRdb itself trimmed the public reads at Q25 with fastp, ran MiXCR and retained productive beta chains. The sample has about 69,000 clones on record, about 14% of them singletons. The leading ten clones occupy about 6.5% of the sample. The sample comprised blood. The source of these receptors is a male donor with papillary thyroid cancer or a benign thyroid nodule (not recorded which). Some clones in this sample may be carry-over from other donors' samples.

This clone was seen many times. Other nucleotide sequences from this sample produce the same CDR3. This chain links TRBV5-1 with TRBJ2-6; 8 bases agree with TRBD2. The CDR3 loop spans 16 amino acids. Trimming at V came to 1 base and at J to 3 bases, leaving 3 bases not matched to a gene. Germline V gives CDR1 SGHRS, CDR2 YFSETQ. The CDR3 DNA sequence: TGCGCCAGCAGCTTGATAGCGGGAAATGGGGCCAACGTCCTGACTTTC. Translating gives CASSLIAGNGANVLTF.

This clone was recorded at least ten times. V usage is TRBV6-1 and J usage is TRBJ2-2; TRBD1 aligns across 8 bases. Germline V gene lookup returns CDR1 MNHNS and CDR2 SASEGT. The CDR3 totals 16 residues. After removal of 4 bases from V and 5 bases from J, the junction contained 9 bases not matched to a gene. DNA for the CDR3: TGTGCCAGCAGTGTCGAGGCGAGACAGGGGACCGGGGAGCTGTTTTTT. This gives the protein CASSVEARQGTGELFF.

This clone was seen a few times. Since a much larger clone is just one base distant, this may be a read error. This specimen includes other DNA sequences encoding the same CDR3. CDR3 nucleotide sequence: TGCAGCGTTGTCGTTAACACTGAAGCTTTCTTT. Translation: CSVVVNTEAFF. The chain employs TRBV29-1 and TRBJ1-1, with unresolved D. This CDR3 contains 11 residues. With 4 bases removed from V and 2 bases from J, the gap between germline ends came to 5 bases. CDR1 is SQVTM, CDR2 ANQGSEA, per germline.